This TCR beta chain came from a study of OX40 agonist ivuxolimab in advanced cancers. Study-wide background: Subjects had a mean age of roughly 57 years, with a range of 23 to 79; around 84% were male. Study outcomes and limitations: Fewer expanded clones were found on average in CD4+ than in CD8+ T cells.

Libraries were prepared by immunoSEQ multiplex PCR; TCRdb keeps only in-frame clonotypes and omits some of them. Of about 50,000 clones detected, about 93% appear once; the ten largest clones hold 24%. A few counts support this clone. What it recognizes is unknown. This CDR3 has 15 residues. V gave up 0 bases and J gave up 6 bases, with 15 bases separating them. Germline-derived CDR1 and CDR2 are SEHNR and FQNEAQ (reference sequence). This chain joins TRBV7-9 and TRBJ2-7; D is unclear. The TCR comes from an adult with an advanced solid tumor such as melanoma, head and neck, liver or kidney cancer. Here the sequenced sample was CD4+ or CD8+ T cells sorted from blood, taken in a trial of the OX40 agonist ivuxolimab. The CDR3 here is CASSLAYGRSGEQYF. Written as DNA, the CDR3 is TGTGCCAGCAGCTTAGCGTATGGCAGGTCGGGCGAGCAGTACTTC.